Sequencing of this TCR beta chain was carried out in a study of blood T cells in healthy people across ages. Overall study context: Template switching captured about one barcoded beta molecule per two T cells. Study observations and caveats: A greater number of naive CD4+ cells and higher diversity distinguished long-lived donors from aged donors. The recorded TCR beta diversity per million T cells decreased in a roughly linear manner with age.

Then a second PCR, running about 6 to 12 cycles, was carried out with a sample-barcoded 5' primer and a J-beta primer mix. TCRdb called the 5' RACE reads again in MiXCR, with one record for every CDR3 protein. The sample has hundreds of thousands of distinct CDR3 sequences, approximately 39% seen once. The CDR3 contains 11 residues. Trimming left V 2 bases short and J 6 bases short, with 3 bases between. Germline V lookup: CDR1 ENHRY, CDR2 SYGVKD. The table lists this clonotype with many counts. Its antigen is not known. Each donor supplied approximately 10 milliliters of peripheral blood. The sample was blood. The TCR sequence derives from a woman aged 55 to 70 in good health. V usage is TRBV10-3 and J usage is TRBJ2-3; D remains unclear. The CDR3 sequence: CAISEGDTQYF. CDR3 coding DNA: TGTGCCATCAGTGAGGGGGATACGCAGTATTTT.